What follows are 14 T cell receptor beta chains derived from one specimen sequenced in a study of OX40 agonist ivuxolimab in advanced cancers. Libraries came from the immunoSEQ multiplex PCR assay. TCRdb retrieved this table from immuneACCESS and kept in-frame rearrangements only. Not all clones are present; in checked studies, unresolved V genes account for under half, and no reason is known for the remainder. Across this sample there are about 83,000 clones, with under 90% seen only once. 1.5% to 2% of the sample comes from the top ten. This specimen was CD4+ or CD8+ T cells sorted from blood, taken in a trial of the OX40 agonist ivuxolimab. The source of these receptors is an adult with an advanced solid tumor such as melanoma, head and neck, liver or kidney cancer.

CDR3 DNA sequence: TGTGCCAGCAGTTTATTTTCGGGCGGACAGGGCGTTCAGGGCTACACCTTC. This encodes CASSLFSGGQGVQGYTF. J is TRBJ1-2 and V is TRBV28, with 8 bases aligning to TRBD1. The CDR3 runs to 17 residues. In germline, CDR1 is MDHEN, CDR2 SYDVKM. Trimming took 1 base from V and 8 from J; bases not matched to a gene: 15.

The rearrangement uses TRBV5-4 and TRBJ1-6; no reliable D call. Trimming removed 5 bases at V and 6 bases at J, with 18 bases between. The CDR3 contains 16 residues. Germline values: CDR1 SGHNT, CDR2 YYREEE (reference sequence). CDR3 in amino acids: CASRFDRPGGNSPLHF. CDR3 in DNA: TGTGCCAGCAGATTTGACCGCCCCGGTGGTAATTCACCCCTCCACTTT.

This clone occurred a few times. This sequence joins TRBV27 and TRBJ1-6; possible D gene TRBD1, 5 bases. CDR3 length equals 15 residues. The V gene's germline CDR1 is MNHEY and CDR2 SMNVEV (reference sequence). The V and J ends lost 4 bases and 7 bases respectively, with 14 bases between them. The CDR3 DNA is TGTGCCAGCAGTTGGGGCGGCCGGTCCAATTCACCCCTCCACTTT. Translated: CASSWGGRSNSPLHF.

The V and J genes are TRBV30 and TRBJ2-7; TRBD2 might be the D (5 bases). The CDR3 runs to 13 residues. From germline, CDR1 is GTSNPN and CDR2 SVGIG (reference sequence). Trimming removed 5 bases at V and 3 bases at J, with 14 bases between. The CDR3 here is CAWRVSVFYEQYF. The CDR3 region has the DNA TGTGCCTGGCGGGTTAGCGTCTTCTACGAGCAGTACTTC. Based on the CDR3 plus reference TRBV30 and TRBJ2-7, the full variable domain is SQTIHQWPATLVQPVGSPLSLECTVEGTSNPNLYWYRQAAGRGLQLLFYSVGIGQISSEVPQNLSASRPQDRQFILSSKKLLLSDSGFYLCAWRVSVFYEQYFGPGTRLTVT.

The chain recombines TRBV5-1 with TRBJ1-1; D is unclear. The CDR3 consists of 13 residues. V lost 4 bases and J 1 base, leaving 8 bases between the germline ends. The germline gives CDR1 SGHRS, CDR2 YFSETQ. Written as DNA, the CDR3 is TGCGCCAGCAGCCCCCGGTCGAACACTGAAGCTTTCTTT. Protein product: CASSPRSNTEAFF.

The chain combines TRBV4-1 with TRBJ1-1; D may be TRBD1 (6 bases). The CDR3 covers 15 residues. Germline V gene lookup returns CDR1 MGHRA and CDR2 YSYEKL. The germline V and J ends were trimmed by 4 bases and 3 bases, with 15 bases remaining between them. The chain's CDR3 is CASSLNRQGYTEAFF. The CDR3 DNA reads TGCGCCAGCAGCCTCAACCGGCAGGGGTACACTGAAGCTTTCTTT.

The CDR3 here is CASSQDTQYF. The CDR3 bases are TGTGCCAGCTCACAGGATACGCAGTATTTT. The chain is built from TRBV28 and TRBJ2-3; D is ambiguous. CDR1 is MDHEN, CDR2 SYDVKM, per germline. CDR3 length: 10 residues. The ends were cut back, 8 bases at V and 6 bases at J, with 6 bases in the middle. Based on the CDR3 plus reference TRBV28 and TRBJ2-3, the full variable domain is DVKVTQSSRYLVKRTGEKVFLECVQDMDHENMFWYRQDPGLGLRLIYFSYDVKMKEKGDIPEGYSVSREKKERFSLILESASTNQTSMYLCASSQDTQYFGPGTRLTVL.

The chain is built from TRBV27 and TRBJ1-6; 7 bases fit TRBD1. The V and J ends lost 6 bases and 1 base, in that order; junction bases with no gene match: 6. In germline, CDR1 is MNHEY, CDR2 SMNVEV (reference sequence). The CDR3 runs 16 residues. The CDR3 DNA reads TGTGCCAGCAGCCAACAGGGGATTTCCTATAATTCACCCCTCCACTTT. Translating gives CASSQQGISYNSPLHF.

Here the CDR3 DNA reads TGTGCCAGAAGCTTGGCCGGGCCTTATAATTCACCCCTCCACTTT. Amino acids: CARSLAGPYNSPLHF. V and J are TRBV5-3 and TRBJ1-6; D is unclear. TRBV5-3 belongs to the ORF category, with a function that is uncertain. The CDR3 runs to 15 residues. The ends were cut back, 0 bases at V and 4 bases at J, with 8 bases in the middle.

The chain combines TRBV2 with TRBJ2-7; D may match TRBD1 or TRBD2 (6 bases each). The V and J ends lost 3 bases and 3 bases respectively, with 12 bases between them. The CDR3 is made up of 14 amino acids. The germline V gene encodes CDR1 SNHLY and CDR2 FYNNEI. CDR3 in amino acids: CASSDWRGDYEQYF. The CDR3 DNA follows: TGTGCCAGCAGTGATTGGAGGGGGGACTACGAGCAGTACTTC.

V usage is TRBV6-5 and J usage is TRBJ1-5; 7 bases line up with TRBD1. The germline CDR1 and CDR2 sequences are MNHEY and SVGAGI. This CDR3 comprises 14 residues. Unmatched junction bases numbered 7, after V lost 5 bases and J lost 6 bases. The CDR3 DNA follows: TGTGCCAGCAGTAGACAGGGTGGAGGTCAGCCCCAGCATTTT. Amino acid sequence: CASSRQGGGQPQHF.

The V and J genes are TRBV6-5 and TRBJ1-3, with no clear D. The CDR3 length is 15 residues. Germline-derived CDR1 and CDR2 are MNHEY and SVGAGI. V lost 8 bases to trimming and J lost 4 bases, with 18 bases between them. Here the CDR3 DNA reads TGTGCCAGCGGATCGCGACCTCATTCAGGAAACACCATATATTTT. Its translation: CASGSRPHSGNTIYF.

The chain recombines TRBV28 with TRBJ2-6; D unresolved. Germline values: CDR1 MDHEN, CDR2 SYDVKM. The CDR3 is made up of 15 amino acids. Trimming took off 8 bases at V and 0 bases at J, with 11 bases between the two ends. The CDR3 loop is CASQKIPSGANVLTF. In nucleotides, the CDR3 is TGTGCCAGCCAAAAAATTCCCTCTGGGGCCAACGTCCTGACTTTC.

The genes are TRBV6-1 and TRBJ1-5; no definite D call. The CDR3 extends over 13 amino acids. V gave up 2 bases and J gave up 6 bases, with 8 bases separating them. The V gene's germline CDR1 is MNHNS and CDR2 SASEGT. CDR3 amino acids: CASSEHYGQPQHF. In DNA, the CDR3 is TGTGCCAGCAGTGAACACTACGGTCAGCCCCAGCATTTT.